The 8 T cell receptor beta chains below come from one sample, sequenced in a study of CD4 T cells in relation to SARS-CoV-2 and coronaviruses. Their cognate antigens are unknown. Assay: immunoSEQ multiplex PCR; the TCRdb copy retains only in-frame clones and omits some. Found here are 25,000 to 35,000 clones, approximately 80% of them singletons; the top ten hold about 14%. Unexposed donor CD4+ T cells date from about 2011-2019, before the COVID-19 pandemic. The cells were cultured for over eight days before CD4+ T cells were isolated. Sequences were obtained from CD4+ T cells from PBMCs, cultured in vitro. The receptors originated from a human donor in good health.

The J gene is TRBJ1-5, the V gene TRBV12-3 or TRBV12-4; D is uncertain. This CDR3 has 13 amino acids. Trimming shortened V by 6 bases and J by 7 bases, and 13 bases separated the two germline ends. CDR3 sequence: CASSGHPVQPQHF. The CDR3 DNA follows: TGTGCCAGCAGCGGTCACCCCGTGCAGCCCCAGCATTTT.

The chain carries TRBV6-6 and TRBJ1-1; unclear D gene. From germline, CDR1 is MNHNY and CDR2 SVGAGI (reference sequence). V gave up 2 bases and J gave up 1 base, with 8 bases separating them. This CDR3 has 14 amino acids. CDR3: CASSYPTPNTEAFF. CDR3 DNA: TGTGCCAGCAGTTACCCAACACCGAACACTGAAGCTTTCTTT.

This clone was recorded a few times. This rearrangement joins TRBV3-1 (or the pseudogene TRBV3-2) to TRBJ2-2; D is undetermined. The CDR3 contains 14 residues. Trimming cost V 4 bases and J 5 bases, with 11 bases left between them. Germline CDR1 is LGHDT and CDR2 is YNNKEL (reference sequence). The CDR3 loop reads CASSPLVGTGELFF. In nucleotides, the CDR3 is TGTGCCAGCAGCCCATTAGTCGGGACCGGGGAGCTGTTTTTT.

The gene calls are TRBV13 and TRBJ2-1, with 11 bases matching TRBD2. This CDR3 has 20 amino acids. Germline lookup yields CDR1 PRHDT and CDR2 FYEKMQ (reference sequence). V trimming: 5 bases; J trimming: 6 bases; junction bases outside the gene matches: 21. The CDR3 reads CASSPPRTLAGGPPSNEQFF. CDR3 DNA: TGTGCCAGCAGCCCGCCCCGAACTCTAGCGGGAGGCCCCCCCTCCAATGAGCAGTTCTTC.

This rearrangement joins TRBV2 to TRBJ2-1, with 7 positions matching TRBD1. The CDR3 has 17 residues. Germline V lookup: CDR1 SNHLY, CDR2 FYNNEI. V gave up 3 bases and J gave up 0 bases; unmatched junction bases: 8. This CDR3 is CASSDYRGTRSYNEQFF. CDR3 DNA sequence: TGTGCCAGCAGTGACTACAGGGGAACTCGCTCCTACAATGAGCAGTTCTTC.

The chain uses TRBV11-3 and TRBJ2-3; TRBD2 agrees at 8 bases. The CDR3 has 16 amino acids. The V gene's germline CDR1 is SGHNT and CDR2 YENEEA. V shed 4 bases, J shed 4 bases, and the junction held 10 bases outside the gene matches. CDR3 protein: CASSSGTRMDPDTQYF. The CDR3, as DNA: TGTGCCAGCAGCTCCGGGACTAGAATGGATCCAGATACGCAGTATTTT. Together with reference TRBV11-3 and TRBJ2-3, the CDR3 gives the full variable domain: EAGVVQSPRYKIIEKKQPVAFWCNPISGHNTLYWYLQNLGQGPELLIRYENEEAVDDSQLPKDRFSAERLKGVDSTLKIQPAELGDSAVYLCASSSGTRMDPDTQYFGPGTRLTVL.

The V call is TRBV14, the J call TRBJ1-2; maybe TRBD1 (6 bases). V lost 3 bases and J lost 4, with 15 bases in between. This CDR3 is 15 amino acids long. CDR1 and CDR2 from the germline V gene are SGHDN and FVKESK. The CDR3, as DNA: TGTGCCAGCAGCCACCAGATCCAGGGGATCTATGGCTACACCTTC. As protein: CASSHQIQGIYGYTF.

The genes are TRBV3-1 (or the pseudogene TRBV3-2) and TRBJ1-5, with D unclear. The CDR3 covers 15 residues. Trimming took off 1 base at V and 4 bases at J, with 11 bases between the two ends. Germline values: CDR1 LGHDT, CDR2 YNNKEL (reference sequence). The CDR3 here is CASSQGVGPNQPQHF. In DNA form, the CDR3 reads TGTGCCAGCAGCCAAGGTGTAGGGCCAAATCAGCCCCAGCATTTT.